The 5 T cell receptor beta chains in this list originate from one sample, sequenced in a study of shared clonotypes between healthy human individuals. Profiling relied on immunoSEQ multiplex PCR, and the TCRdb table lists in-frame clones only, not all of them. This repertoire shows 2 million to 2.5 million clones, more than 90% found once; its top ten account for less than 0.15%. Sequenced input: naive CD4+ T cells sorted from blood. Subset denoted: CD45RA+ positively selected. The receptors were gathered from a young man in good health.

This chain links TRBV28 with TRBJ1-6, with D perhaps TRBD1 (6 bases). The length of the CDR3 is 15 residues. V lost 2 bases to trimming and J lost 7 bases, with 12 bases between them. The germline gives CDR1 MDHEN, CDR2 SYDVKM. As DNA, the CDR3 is TGTGCCAGCAGTTTAGGGGGCTCCGAGAATTCACCCCTCCACTTT. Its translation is CASSLGGSENSPLHF. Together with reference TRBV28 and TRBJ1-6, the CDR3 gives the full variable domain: DVKVTQSSRYLVKRTGEKVFLECVQDMDHENMFWYRQDPGLGLRLIYFSYDVKMKEKGDIPEGYSVSREKKERFSLILESASTNQTSMYLCASSLGGSENSPLHFGNGTRLTVT.

The chain's CDR3 is CASSDSGRAYEQYF. The CDR3, as DNA: TGTGCCAGCAGTGATAGCGGGAGGGCCTACGAGCAGTACTTC. The J gene is TRBJ2-7, the V gene TRBV25-1; 11 bases fit TRBD2. J was trimmed by 2 bases and V by 3 bases; bases with no gene match: 0. CDR1 is MGHDK and CDR2 is SYGVNS in the germline V gene. CDR3 length equals 14 residues.

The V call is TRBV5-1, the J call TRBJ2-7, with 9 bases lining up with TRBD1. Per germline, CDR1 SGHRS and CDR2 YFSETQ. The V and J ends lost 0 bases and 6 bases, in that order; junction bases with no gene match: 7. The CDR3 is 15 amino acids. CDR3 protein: CASSLGDRVFSEQYF. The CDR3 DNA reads TGCGCCAGCAGCTTGGGGGACAGGGTCTTTAGCGAGCAGTACTTC.

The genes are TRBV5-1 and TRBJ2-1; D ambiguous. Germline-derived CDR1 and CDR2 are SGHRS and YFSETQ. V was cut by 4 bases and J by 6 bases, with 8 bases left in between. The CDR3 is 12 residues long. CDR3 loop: CASSQVPNEQFF. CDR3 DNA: TGCGCCAGCAGCCAAGTCCCCAATGAGCAGTTCTTC.

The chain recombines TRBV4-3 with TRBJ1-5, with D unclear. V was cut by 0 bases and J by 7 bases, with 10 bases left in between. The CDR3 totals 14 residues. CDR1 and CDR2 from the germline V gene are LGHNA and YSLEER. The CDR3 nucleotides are TGCGCCAGCAGCCAAGATAGGAGCGGACAGCCCCAGCATTTT. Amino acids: CASSQDRSGQPQHF.